This TCR beta chain was captured by sequencing in a study of OX40 agonist ivuxolimab in advanced cancers. Data came from immunoSEQ multiplex PCR; TCRdb stores just in-frame clones and leaves some out. The sample has about 19,000 clones, under 90% seen once; the top ten hold about 20%. In germline, CDR1 is SGHTS, CDR2 YDEGEE. V was clipped by 1 base and J by 0 bases, with 14 bases between them. The CDR3 sequence is 16 residues long. This clone was picked up one time. The receptor's source is an adult with an advanced solid tumor such as melanoma, head and neck, liver or kidney cancer. The specimen comprised CD4+ or CD8+ T cells sorted from blood, sampled in a trial of the OX40 agonist ivuxolimab. V usage is TRBV5-8 and J usage is TRBJ2-7, with D perhaps matching TRBD2 (5 bases). CDR3 DNA sequence: TGTGCCAGCAGCTTGTCCTGGGGAAGCGGCTCCTACGAGCAGTACTTC. Translation gives CASSLSWGSGSYEQYF. Together with reference TRBV5-8 and TRBJ2-7, the CDR3 gives the full variable domain: EAGVTQSPTHLIKTRGQQATLRCSPISGHTSVYWYQQALGLGLQFLLWYDEGEERNRGNFPPRFSGRQFPNYSSELNVNALELEDSALYLCASSLSWGSGSYEQYFGPGTRLTVT.